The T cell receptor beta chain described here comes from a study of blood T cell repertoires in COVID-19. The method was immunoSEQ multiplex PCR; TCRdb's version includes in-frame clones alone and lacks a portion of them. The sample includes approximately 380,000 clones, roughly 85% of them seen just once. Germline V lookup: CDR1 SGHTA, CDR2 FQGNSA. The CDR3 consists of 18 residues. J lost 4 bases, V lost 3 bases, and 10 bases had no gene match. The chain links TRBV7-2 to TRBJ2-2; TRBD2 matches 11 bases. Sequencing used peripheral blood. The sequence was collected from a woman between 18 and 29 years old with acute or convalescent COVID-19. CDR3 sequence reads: CASSFAFLAGGFTGELFF. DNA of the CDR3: TGTGCCAGCAGCTTCGCTTTCCTAGCGGGAGGATTCACCGGGGAGCTGTTTTTT.